This entry concerns a single T cell receptor (beta chain). The sample is drawn from a study of early T cells in non-severe SARS-CoV-2 infection. The CDR3 has 17 residues. After removal of 1 base from V and 1 base from J, the junction contained 4 bases not matched to a gene. From germline, CDR1 is LGHNA and CDR2 YNFKEQ. The library protocol tagged individual cDNA molecules with unique molecular identifiers. Using its own MiXCR run on the 5' RACE reads, TCRdb lists one record per CDR3 protein. The sample yields fewer than 30,000 distinct CDR3 sequences, roughly 5.9% seen once. The sequenced sample was whole blood. This receptor was obtained from an adult who was a healthcare worker with PCR-confirmed SARS-CoV-2 infection or an uninfected control (not recorded which). The rearrangement uses TRBV4-2 and TRBJ2-6, with 7 positions matching TRBD1. This CDR3 is CASSQGDRLSGANVLTF. The CDR3 coding sequence is TGTGCCAGCAGCCAAGGGGACAGACTGTCTGGGGCCAACGTCCTGACTTTC.